This T cell receptor beta chain was profiled in a study of blood T cell repertoires in COVID-19. Study background: The cDNA or gDNA used as material had been derived from T cells, B-cell-depleted T cells, or PBMCs.

Original data processing: Estimated nucleated cell counts came from reference gene primer amplification. Clones were sequenced by immunoSEQ multiplex PCR, and TCRdb holds only the in-frame ones, with some missing. That table is the source of V, J and clone size, and D and trimming were worked out from the DNA. The table records 240,000 or so clones, approximately 90% of them present only once. This clone is a singleton in its sample. Individuals aged 18 to 89 years were recruited from about two dozen US areas. Participants reported their clinical history, and cohort assignment relied on those reports. The CDR3 contains 14 residues. Trimming cost V 4 bases and J 4 bases, with 13 bases left between them. The germline V gene encodes CDR1 KGHSH and CDR2 LQKENI.

The specimen was PBMCs or T cells enriched from blood (not recorded which). This sequence originates from a man between 45 and 60 years old who had been exposed to COVID-19. The chain employs TRBV18 and TRBJ1-1, with D hard to call. In DNA, the CDR3 is TGTGCCAGCTCACTTACGGGAAGGTCCACTGAAGCTTTCTTT. It codes for CASSLTGRSTEAFF.